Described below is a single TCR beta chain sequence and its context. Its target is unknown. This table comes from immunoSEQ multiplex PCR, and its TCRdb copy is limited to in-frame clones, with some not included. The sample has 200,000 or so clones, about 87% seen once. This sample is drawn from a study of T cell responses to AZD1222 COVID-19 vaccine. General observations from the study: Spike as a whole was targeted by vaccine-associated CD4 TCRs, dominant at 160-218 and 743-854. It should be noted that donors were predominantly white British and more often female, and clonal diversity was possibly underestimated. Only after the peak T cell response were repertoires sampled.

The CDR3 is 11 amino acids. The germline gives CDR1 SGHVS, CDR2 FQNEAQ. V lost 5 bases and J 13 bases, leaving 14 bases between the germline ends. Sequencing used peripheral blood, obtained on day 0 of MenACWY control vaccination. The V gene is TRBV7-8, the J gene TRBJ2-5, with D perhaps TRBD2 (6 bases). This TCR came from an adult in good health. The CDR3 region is CASSPRDSLYF. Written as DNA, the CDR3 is TGTGCCAGCAGCCCCCGGGACTCCTTGTACTTC.